The rows below give T cell receptor beta chains drawn from one sample of a study of T cells in lung cancer brain metastases. TCRdb's table, derived via immunoSEQ multiplex PCR, lists solely in-frame clones and lacks some. This repertoire shows roughly 5,000 clones, 70% to 90% found once; its top ten account for roughly 3.9%. Specimen: tumor tissue from the primary lung tumor. Receptors were obtained from an older man with non-small cell lung cancer. Both conserved end residues are part of each CDR3.

j_call: TRBJ1-1
v_call: TRBV7-9
cdr3_aa: CASSLGGKNTEAFF

j_call: TRBJ1-1
v_call: TRBV11-2
cdr3_aa: CASSLDVAEAFF

j_call: TRBJ2-2
v_call: TRBV11-1
cdr3_aa: CASSLKLGLAGGDTGELFF

j_call: TRBJ1-5
v_call: TRBV19
cdr3_aa: CASSGATGGYQPQHF

j_call: TRBJ1-1
v_call: TRBV5-4
cdr3_aa: CASSPGGSPYEAFF

j_call: TRBJ2-5
v_call: TRBV19
cdr3_aa: CASSVPQETQYF

j_call: TRBJ1-4
v_call: TRBV6-1
cdr3_aa: CASSGTSQFGKLFF

j_call: TRBJ1-1
v_call: TRBV18
cdr3_aa: CASSPGRAEAFF

j_call: TRBJ1-2
v_call: TRBV5-4
cdr3_aa: CASSLVGGQGNYGYTF

j_call: TRBJ2-6
v_call: TRBV15
cdr3_aa: CATSRDQGSGANVLTF

j_call: TRBJ2-3
v_call: TRBV5-1
cdr3_aa: CASSRDGTDTQYF

j_call: TRBJ2-3
v_call: TRBV7-9
cdr3_aa: CASSLISADTQYF

j_call: TRBJ1-1
v_call: TRBV19
cdr3_aa: CASGSPPNTEAFF

j_call: TRBJ1-2
v_call: TRBV2
cdr3_aa: CASSMRQGTDGYTF

j_call: TRBJ2-3
v_call: TRBV4-3
cdr3_aa: CANSRSGGATTNTQYF

j_call: TRBJ1-1
v_call: TRBV9
cdr3_aa: CASSSRLPPRRVNTEAFF

j_call: TRBJ2-1
v_call: TRBV19
cdr3_aa: CASSIAGFLRNNEQFF

j_call: TRBJ2-3
v_call: TRBV7-6
cdr3_aa: CASSPAAEVTQYF

j_call: TRBJ2-5
v_call: TRBV19
cdr3_aa: CASKPGGTPQETQYF

j_call: TRBJ1-1
v_call: TRBV21-1
cdr3_aa: CASSKGKNTEAFF

j_call: TRBJ2-7
v_call: TRBV27
cdr3_aa: CASSSSGQGSYYEQYF

j_call: TRBJ2-1
v_call: TRBV30
cdr3_aa: CAWSPGQGLKQFF

j_call: TRBJ2-3
v_call: TRBV28
cdr3_aa: CASSSTAPTDTQYF

j_call: TRBJ1-1
v_call: TRBV15
cdr3_aa: CATSSSRTNTEAFF

j_call: TRBJ1-1
v_call: TRBV6-5
cdr3_aa: CASSRLGRHTEAFF

j_call: TRBJ1-1
v_call: TRBV19
cdr3_aa: CASRPNTGGGTEAFF

j_call: TRBJ1-1
v_call: TRBV30
cdr3_aa: CAWSPPRGNTEAFF

j_call: TRBJ1-1
v_call: TRBV6-1
cdr3_aa: CASSEQGYTEAFF

j_call: TRBJ1-2
v_call: TRBV6-4
cdr3_aa: CASSPGQGGYGYTF

j_call: TRBJ1-4
v_call: TRBV19
cdr3_aa: CASSIGRVNEKLFF

j_call: TRBJ1-2
v_call: TRBV6-5
cdr3_aa: CASSGPGGYTF

j_call: TRBJ2-3
v_call: TRBV5-4
cdr3_aa: CASSLSEDTQYF

j_call: TRBJ1-2
v_call: TRBV18
cdr3_aa: CASSPAWGDRAFFYGYTF

j_call: TRBJ2-1
v_call: TRBV6-5
cdr3_aa: CASSYSGDNEQFF

j_call: TRBJ2-7
v_call: TRBV7-6
cdr3_aa: CASSLAALEGEQYF

j_call: TRBJ1-1
v_call: TRBV30
cdr3_aa: CAWSVHTNTEAFF

j_call: TRBJ2-7
v_call: TRBV19
cdr3_aa: CANSIEQGSEQYF

j_call: TRBJ1-2
v_call: TRBV7-9
cdr3_aa: CASSLGQSPLGYGYTF